The 6 T cell receptor beta chains reported below all come from one sample, sequenced in a study of T cells in Graves' hyperthyroidism and ophthalmopathy. RNA transcripts were the template for amplifying TCR beta CDR3 regions. HTBI primers were used for first-round RT-PCR of the TCR CDR3. Via MiXCR, TCRdb re-called the multiplex PCR reads, giving one row per CDR3 protein. The table has approximately 530,000 distinct CDR3 sequences, approximately 15% seen once. Sequencing was carried out using blood. Receptors originate from a young woman with Graves' hyperthyroidism.

This clonotype was seen ten or more times. The chain has TRBV3-1 and TRBJ2-5; 9 bases agree with TRBD2. V dropped 2 bases and J dropped 5; count of bases not matched to a gene: 6. This CDR3 has 15 residues. In germline, CDR1 is LGHDT, CDR2 YNNKEL (reference sequence). Written as DNA, the CDR3 is TGTGCCAGCAGCCAAAGCCTAGCGGGACGGGAGACCCAGTACTTC. Translating it yields CASSQSLAGRETQYF.

This clonotype was found many times. The gene calls are TRBV27 and TRBJ2-7, with 9 bases aligning to TRBD1. This CDR3 spans 13 amino acids. Losses at the gene ends were 6 bases for V and 7 bases for J; bases not matched to a gene: 7. Germline-derived CDR1 and CDR2 are MNHEY and SMNVEV (reference sequence). CDR3 residues: CASSLNRGREQYF. DNA of the CDR3: TGTGCCAGCAGCCTAAACAGGGGGCGGGAGCAGTACTTC.

This clonotype was seen ten or more times. This sequence joins TRBV5-1 and TRBJ2-3, with TRBD2 as a possible D gene (6 bases). The CDR3 is 14 residues long. The V gene lost 6 bases and the J gene lost 8 bases, with 19 bases spanning the gap. Germline V lookup: CDR1 SGHRS, CDR2 YFSETQ. This CDR3 is CASKPATGDATQYF. The CDR3 nucleotides read TGCGCCAGCAAACCCGCGACGGGGGATGCTACGCAGTATTTT. The entire variable domain, with the rest obtained from reference TRBV5-1 and TRBJ2-3, is as follows: KAGVTQTPRYLIKTRGQQVTLSCSPISGHRSVSWYQQTPGQGLQFLFEYFSETQRNKGNFPGRFSGRQFSNSRSEMNVSTLELGDSALYLCASKPATGDATQYFGPGTRLTVL.

This clonotype was counted at least ten times. The chain joins TRBV2 to TRBJ1-1; no clear D gene. The V end lost 2 bases, the J end lost 1 base, and 11 bases lay between the germline ends. The CDR3 sequence is 15 residues long. Germline V CDR1 and CDR2: SNHLY, FYNNEI. The CDR3 DNA is TGTGCCAGCAGTGAACTAAGAGGAGCGAACACTGAAGCTTTCTTT. Translated, it gives CASSELRGANTEAFF.

This clonotype was found many times. The V call is TRBV28, the J call TRBJ1-4; D uncertain. Germline V gives CDR1 MDHEN, CDR2 SYDVKM. Trimming pared 4 bases from V and 0 bases from J, leaving 9 bases between. This CDR3 is built from 15 residues. This chain's CDR3 is CASSYAGATNEKLFF. CDR3 nucleotide sequence: TGTGCCAGCAGTTACGCAGGAGCAACTAATGAAAAACTGTTTTTT.

The V call is TRBV19, the J call TRBJ2-4; 7 positions agree with TRBD1. The V gene end was trimmed by 7 bases and the J gene end by 5 bases; junction bases not matched to a gene: 8. The germline CDR1 and CDR2 sequences are LNHDA and SQIVND (reference sequence). CDR3 size: 14 residues. CDR3 sequence: CASTEHRGQNIQYF. CDR3 nucleotides: TGTGCCAGTACTGAACACAGGGGCCAAAACATTCAGTACTTC.